This passage covers 30 T cell receptor beta chains from one sample sequenced in a study of identical twins. TCRdb ran MiXCR on the 5' RACE reads and lists one entry per CDR3 protein. The repertoire holds 1.5 million to 2 million distinct CDR3 sequences, with roughly 35% as singletons. The material sequenced was cord blood. These receptors were collected from a newborn girl in good health.

The sample holds a few counts of this clonotype. It may be a read error: a sequence one base away is much more abundant. The chain recombines TRBV29-1 with TRBJ2-7; 8 bases fit TRBD1. The V gene's germline CDR1 is SQVTM and CDR2 ANQGSEA. V lost 4 bases, J lost 2 bases, and 7 bases stayed unmatched. The CDR3 is made up of 14 amino acids. In nucleotides, the CDR3 is TGCAGCGTTGTGAGACAGGGGTGGCCCTACGAGCAGTACTTC. It is translated as CSVVRQGWPYEQYF.

The gene calls are TRBV24-1 and TRBJ2-5; tentatively, D is TRBD1 (6 bases). CDR1 is KGHDR and CDR2 is SFDVKD in the germline V gene. The CDR3 loop spans 16 amino acids. V gave up 1 base and J gave up 5 bases, with 16 bases separating them. CDR3 amino acids: CATSDFQGNGTETQYF. The DNA of the CDR3 is TGTGCCACCAGTGATTTCCAGGGGAACGGAACGGAGACCCAGTACTTC.

The chain is built from TRBV20-1 and TRBJ1-2, with D perhaps TRBD1 (5 bases). The CDR3 has 15 amino acids. CDR1 is DFQATT, CDR2 SNEGSKA, per germline (reference sequence). V was trimmed by 3 bases and J by 2 bases, leaving 16 bases between them. The CDR3 nucleotides read TGCAGTGCTAGGGCAGGGATTGGTACCAACTATGGCTACACCTTC. It is translated as CSARAGIGTNYGYTF.

This clonotype was seen repeatedly, ten times or more. V and J are TRBV5-1 and TRBJ2-4; 9 bases map to TRBD1. The CDR3 length is 14 residues. The germline V gene has CDR1 SGHRS and CDR2 YFSETQ. Losses at the gene ends were 0 bases for V and 6 bases for J; bases not matched to a gene: 1. The CDR3 loop reads CASSLEGQGNIQYF. The DNA for the CDR3 is TGCGCCAGCAGCTTGGAGGGACAGGGAAACATTCAGTACTTC. Full variable domain (rest looked up from reference TRBV5-1 and TRBJ2-4): KAGVTQTPRYLIKTRGQQVTLSCSPISGHRSVSWYQQTPGQGLQFLFEYFSETQRNKGNFPGRFSGRQFSNSRSEMNVSTLELGDSALYLCASSLEGQGNIQYFGAGTRLSVL.

This clonotype came up many times. The CDR3 protein is CATSDFRTEAQYF. In nucleotides, the CDR3 is TGTGCCACCAGTGATTTTAGGACGGAGGCTCAGTACTTC. The chain links TRBV24-1 to TRBJ2-4; possibly TRBD2 for D (5 bases). CDR1 is KGHDR, CDR2 SFDVKD, per germline. V lost 1 base, J lost 12 bases, and 12 bases lay in between. CDR3 size: 13 residues.

J is TRBJ2-3 and V is TRBV15, with a possible D match to TRBD1 (5 bases). Germline-derived CDR1 and CDR2 are LNHNV and YYDKDF (reference sequence). The CDR3 consists of 13 residues. Trimming stripped 5 bases from V and 2 bases from J, with 8 bases between. The CDR3 loop reads CATSLDNTDTQYF. CDR3 sequence (DNA): TGTGCCACCAGCTTGGACAACACAGATACGCAGTATTTT.

This clonotype was seen more than once but under ten times. The CDR3 sequence is CSARPSGVGAYNEQFF. The CDR3 DNA is TGCAGTGCTAGGCCTAGCGGAGTTGGGGCTTACAATGAGCAGTTCTTC. The chain recombines TRBV20-1 with TRBJ2-1, with 7 bases lining up with TRBD2. The CDR3 spans 16 residues. The V and J ends lost 3 bases and 4 bases, in that order; junction bases with no gene match: 12. Germline assignment: CDR1 DFQATT and CDR2 SNEGSKA (reference sequence).

In its sample, this clonotype was seen many times. The chain links TRBV12-3 or TRBV12-4 to TRBJ2-1; 9 bases are shared with TRBD2. CDR3 length: 16 amino acids. V lost 3 bases to trimming and J lost 8 bases; unmatched junction nucleotides: 11. CDR3: CASSLTREGPRDEQFF. The CDR3, as DNA: TGTGCCAGCAGTTTGACGCGGGAGGGCCCTCGGGATGAGCAGTTCTTC.

This chain uses TRBV20-1 with TRBJ1-2; 9 nucleotides align to TRBD1. Germline values: CDR1 DFQATT, CDR2 SNEGSKA (reference sequence). The CDR3 contains 16 residues. J was trimmed by 6 bases and V by 5 bases; bases with no gene match: 16. The CDR3 is CSAFGRKTGGVNGYTF. CDR3 DNA: TGCAGTGCTTTCGGGAGGAAGACAGGGGGTGTCAATGGCTACACCTTC.

The rearrangement links TRBV20-1 to TRBJ2-1; D is ambiguous. The CDR3 has 10 residues. Germline V gene lookup returns CDR1 DFQATT and CDR2 SNEGSKA (reference sequence). The V end was cut by 4 bases, the J end by 9 bases, with 7 bases between. The CDR3 spells CSAMGGEQFF. Written as DNA, the CDR3 is TGCAGTGCTATGGGTGGTGAGCAGTTCTTC.

The J gene is TRBJ2-5, the V gene TRBV11-2; TRBD2 might be the D (6 bases). V dropped 5 bases and J dropped 5 bases, with 15 bases sitting between them. The germline V gene has CDR1 SGHAT and CDR2 FQNNGV. This CDR3 comprises 14 residues. In DNA, the CDR3 is TGTGCCAGCAGCGGGACTCCACCGAGGGAGACCCAGTACTTC. This codes for CASSGTPPRETQYF.

In its sample, this clonotype was seen a few times. The gene calls are TRBV7-9 and TRBJ2-2; D is unclear. Trimming shortened V by 1 base and J by 7 bases, and 4 bases separated the two germline ends. The germline V gene encodes CDR1 SEHNR and CDR2 FQNEAQ (reference sequence). This CDR3 region has 12 residues. The CDR3 DNA sequence: TGTGCCAGCAGCTTAGACCACGGGGAGCTGTTTTTT. It yields the protein CASSLDHGELFF.

This sequence joins TRBV5-4 and TRBJ2-3; maybe TRBD2 (6 bases). The V and J ends lost 2 bases and 4 bases respectively, with 14 bases between them. The germline CDR1 and CDR2 sequences are SGHNT and YYREEE (reference sequence). The CDR3 spans 15 residues. The CDR3 coding sequence is TGTGCCAGCAGCTTCAATGGGAGGTGGGCAGATACGCAGTATTTT. It yields the protein CASSFNGRWADTQYF.

The sample holds a few counts of this clonotype. This chain uses TRBV5-1 with TRBJ2-1; TRBD2 aligns across 14 bases. This CDR3 has 14 residues. V gave up 4 bases and J gave up 11 bases; unmatched junction bases: 5. Germline V gives CDR1 SGHRS, CDR2 YFSETQ. For the CDR3, the DNA is TGCGCCAGCAGCGTGGGACTAGCGGGGGTCAAGCAGTTCTTC. This encodes CASSVGLAGVKQFF.

The CDR3, as DNA: TGTGCCAGCAGTTCTCTAGCGGGAGGGATACAAGAGACCCAGTACTTC. Translation: CASSSLAGGIQETQYF. The V and J genes are TRBV28 and TRBJ2-5, with 12 bases that match TRBD2. J lost 2 bases, V lost 4 bases, and 5 bases had no gene match. This CDR3 is built from 16 residues. CDR1 and CDR2 from the germline V gene are MDHEN and SYDVKM.

This clonotype appeared a single time. This chain links TRBV29-1 with TRBJ2-7, with 9 bases that match TRBD1. CDR1 SQVTM and CDR2 ANQGSEA come from the germline V gene. Trimming took 6 bases from V and 3 from J; bases not matched to a gene: 9. The CDR3 has 14 amino acids. The CDR3 protein is CSVRGQGEIYEQYF. The DNA of the CDR3 is TGCAGCGTACGGGGACAGGGTGAAATCTACGAGCAGTACTTC.

Turning to this clonotype: A much larger clone sits a single nucleotide away, making a read error possible. The rearrangement joins TRBV3-1 to TRBJ2-1; 11 positions agree with TRBD2. The CDR3 is 15 amino acids. Germline CDR1 reads LGHDT; CDR2 reads YNNKEL (reference sequence). Germline trimming cut 6 bases from V and 3 bases from J; bases unmatched to any gene: 4. The CDR3 nucleotides are TGTGCCAGCAGTCGACTAGCGGGGCACTACAATGAGCAGTTCTTC. Amino acid sequence: CASSRLAGHYNEQFF.

This clonotype turned up a few times. The rearrangement links TRBV7-2 to TRBJ1-4; D is perhaps TRBD1 (5 bases). The CDR3 is 15 residues long. Germline CDR1 and CDR2: SGHTA and FQGNSA. Trimming took off 4 bases at V and 5 bases at J, with 14 bases between the two ends. CDR3 sequence reads: CASSSGPGRNEKLFF. The CDR3 nucleotides read TGTGCCAGCAGCTCGGGACCGGGACGGAATGAAAAACTGTTTTTT. Full variable domain (remainder filled in from reference TRBV7-2 and TRBJ1-4): GAGVSQSPSNKVTEKGKDVELRCDPISGHTALYWYRQSLGQGLEFLIYFQGNSAPDKSGLPSDRFSAERTGGSVSTLTIQRTQQEDSAVYLCASSSGPGRNEKLFFGSGTQLSVL.

This clonotype was seen a few times. This rearrangement joins TRBV9 to TRBJ2-1, with D possibly TRBD2 on 6 matching bases. The CDR3 covers 17 residues. V was shortened by 3 bases and J by 2 bases, with 18 bases between the two germline ends. In germline, CDR1 is SGDLS, CDR2 YYNGEE. This CDR3 is CASSAGPPRLAYNEQFF. The CDR3 DNA is TGTGCCAGCAGCGCCGGCCCACCGCGACTAGCCTACAATGAGCAGTTCTTC. Complete variable domain (other parts from reference TRBV9 and TRBJ2-1): DSGVTQTPKHLITATGQRVTLRCSPRSGDLSVYWYQQSLDQGLQFLIQYYNGEERAKGNILERFSAQQFPDLHSELNLSSLELGDSALYFCASSAGPPRLAYNEQFFGPGTRLTVL.

Only a few counts were recorded for this clonotype. V gene TRBV11-1 combines with J gene TRBJ1-4; D is unresolved. There are 13 residues in the CDR3. The V and J ends lost 5 bases and 12 bases respectively, with 16 bases between them. Germline values: CDR1 SGHAT, CDR2 FQDESV (reference sequence). The CDR3 spells CASSPGPEQELFF. Here the CDR3 DNA reads TGTGCCAGCAGCCCAGGCCCCGAGCAAGAACTGTTTTTT.

The rearrangement joins TRBV9 to TRBJ2-3; D is uncertain. CDR3 length equals 13 residues. Germline V gene sequence: CDR1 SGDLS, CDR2 YYNGEE. The V and J ends lost 4 bases and 2 bases respectively, with 8 bases between them. As DNA, the CDR3 is TGTGCCAGCAGCTACACAGTCACAGATACGCAGTATTTT. Translated: CASSYTVTDTQYF.

This clonotype was detected only a few times. The chain joins TRBV15 to TRBJ2-1; unclear D gene. V dropped 0 bases and J dropped 5 bases, with 17 bases sitting between them. The germline gives CDR1 LNHNV, CDR2 YYDKDF (reference sequence). The CDR3 totals 17 residues. As DNA, the CDR3 is TGTGCCACCAGCAGAGATCGGGTTAGTATCCTGGACAATGAGCAGTTCTTC. It codes for CATSRDRVSILDNEQFF.

This chain connects TRBV24-1 to TRBJ2-1; weak D call: TRBD2 (6 bases). Germline V lookup: CDR1 KGHDR, CDR2 SFDVKD. The ends were cut back, 4 bases at V and 0 bases at J, with 9 bases in the middle. This CDR3 is built from 15 residues. DNA of the CDR3: TGTGCCACCAGTGAAGGCGGGACCTCCTACAATGAGCAGTTCTTC. This translates into CATSEGGTSYNEQFF.

The J gene is TRBJ1-3, the V gene TRBV6-6; the D gene is possibly TRBD1 (6 bases). This CDR3 is 15 amino acids long. CDR1 and CDR2 (germline): MNHNY, SVGAGI (reference sequence). Deletions cut 7 bases from V and 0 bases from J, with 13 bases between. The CDR3 is CASTPGQTSGNTIYF. The CDR3 DNA reads TGTGCCAGCACCCCCGGACAGACCTCTGGAAACACCATATATTTT.

This clonotype was counted between two and nine times. The DNA for the CDR3 is TGTGCCAGCAGCCGTACGCTAGCGATCTACAATGAGCAGTTCTTC. Protein product: CASSRTLAIYNEQFF. The gene calls are TRBV3-1 and TRBJ2-1, with D perhaps matching TRBD2 (6 bases). Trimming pared 4 bases from V and 3 bases from J, leaving 13 bases between. The CDR3 loop spans 15 amino acids. Germline lookup yields CDR1 LGHDT and CDR2 YNNKEL (reference sequence).

This clonotype occurred a few times. The rearrangement links TRBV20-1 to TRBJ2-3, with 11 bases lining up with TRBD2. This CDR3 spans 15 amino acids. The germline CDR1 and CDR2 sequences are DFQATT and SNEGSKA (reference sequence). V was clipped by 2 bases and J by 2 bases; unmatched bases: 3. The CDR3 DNA is TGCAGTGCTAGATCACTAGCGGGGGACACAGATACGCAGTATTTT. It is translated as CSARSLAGDTDTQYF.

This chain links TRBV10-3 with TRBJ1-5; perhaps TRBD1 as D (5 bases). This CDR3 contains 16 residues. Germline CDR1 is ENHRY and CDR2 is SYGVKD. Trimming took 0 bases from V and 11 from J, leaving 20 bases between them. The CDR3 loop is CAISESWIRDQETQHF. The CDR3 DNA sequence: TGTGCCATCAGTGAGTCGTGGATCCGGGACCAAGAGACCCAGCATTTT.

The J gene is TRBJ2-1, the V gene TRBV5-1; TRBD1 matches 8 bases. Losses at the gene ends were 2 bases for V and 0 bases for J; bases not matched to a gene: 4. The CDR3 is made up of 16 amino acids. Germline CDR1 reads SGHRS; CDR2 reads YFSETQ. CDR3 protein: CASSFHGQGSYNEQFF. In DNA form, the CDR3 reads TGCGCCAGCAGCTTTCACGGACAGGGCTCCTACAATGAGCAGTTCTTC. The full variable domain, with the rest looked up from reference TRBV5-1 and TRBJ2-1, is KAGVTQTPRYLIKTRGQQVTLSCSPISGHRSVSWYQQTPGQGLQFLFEYFSETQRNKGNFPGRFSGRQFSNSRSEMNVSTLELGDSALYLCASSFHGQGSYNEQFFGPGTRLTVL.

The rearrangement links TRBV9 to TRBJ2-2; D perhaps matches TRBD2 (6 bases). V lost 4 bases to trimming and J lost 9 bases, with 19 bases between them. Germline V CDR1 and CDR2: SGDLS, YYNGEE. This CDR3 contains 15 residues. The CDR3 DNA reads as TGTGCCAGCAGCCCCCGACTAGTGGGGCCACGGGAGCTGTTTTTT. This gives the protein CASSPRLVGPRELFF. Variable domain in full (rest from reference TRBV9 and TRBJ2-2): DSGVTQTPKHLITATGQRVTLRCSPRSGDLSVYWYQQSLDQGLQFLIQYYNGEERAKGNILERFSAQQFPDLHSELNLSSLELGDSALYFCASSPRLVGPRELFFGEGSRLTVL.

This clonotype was recorded at least ten times. CDR3 amino acids: CASGIAGGYNEQFF. The CDR3 DNA reads as TGTGCCAGCGGGATAGCGGGAGGTTACAATGAGCAGTTCTTC. J is TRBJ2-1 and V is TRBV6-2 or TRBV6-3; 10 nucleotides line up with TRBD2. J lost 4 bases, V lost 8 bases, and 5 bases had no gene match. Per the germline V gene, CDR1 is MNHEY and CDR2 is SVGEGT. CDR3 length: 14 amino acids.